This entry lists 14 T cell receptor beta chains sequenced from one sample in a study of CD8+ T cells in alopecia areata. cDNA reverse transcribed from extracted RNA served as the sequencing template. This table comes from immunoSEQ multiplex PCR, and its TCRdb copy is limited to in-frame clones, with some not included. The repertoire consists of 110,000 to 150,000 clones, with roughly 54% occurring once and the leading ten covering around 15%. Treatment described: oral pan-JAK inhibitor, 5-10 mg twice daily. Specimen: CD8+ T cells sorted from blood, collected at week 4, from a patient treated with tofacitinib. The origin of the receptors is a human donor with alopecia areata.

This clone was picked up a small number of times. V is TRBV27 and J is TRBJ2-6; TRBD1 matches 7 bases. V was pared by 4 bases and J by 2 bases, with 2 bases of the junction left unmatched. Germline CDR1 is MNHEY and CDR2 is SMNVEV (reference sequence). This CDR3 region has 15 residues. The CDR3 DNA reads TGTGCCAGCAGTTGGACAGGCACTGGGGCCAACGTCCTGACTTTC. Translating it yields CASSWTGTGANVLTF.

This clone was seen a handful of times. The chain joins TRBV29-1 to TRBJ2-7, with 9 nucleotides matching TRBD1. This CDR3 is 14 amino acids long. CDR1 SQVTM and CDR2 ANQGSEA come from the germline V gene. Trimming removed 5 bases from V and 5 bases from J; junction bases left unmatched: 10. The CDR3 spells CSVLGDRVSHEQYF. In DNA, the CDR3 is TGCAGCGTTTTGGGGGACAGGGTGTCCCACGAGCAGTACTTC.

The chain uses TRBV9 and TRBJ2-5; 11 nucleotides agree with TRBD2. Germline values: CDR1 SGDLS, CDR2 YYNGEE. The J segment lost 5 bases and the V segment lost 3 bases, leaving 3 bases of the junction unmatched. The CDR3 covers 14 residues. The CDR3 region has the DNA TGTGCCAGCAGCGCACTAGCGGGGGCGGAGACCCAGTACTTC. It translates to CASSALAGAETQYF.

There are a few counts of this clone. The chain recombines TRBV2 with TRBJ2-1, with TRBD2 matching over 13 bases. Germline V gene lookup returns CDR1 SNHLY and CDR2 FYNNEI. The CDR3 loop spans 16 amino acids. Trimming at V came to 6 bases and at J to 4 bases, leaving 6 bases not matched to a gene. CDR3 nucleotide sequence: TGTGCCAGCAGGGAACTAGCGGGGGGGAGGTACAATGAGCAGTTCTTC. This codes for CASRELAGGRYNEQFF.

This clone was seen more than once but under ten times. Additional DNA sequences in this sample encode the identical CDR3. The chain uses TRBV27 and TRBJ1-5; D gene unclear. CDR3 length: 15 amino acids. Germline assignment: CDR1 MNHEY and CDR2 SMNVEV (reference sequence). Trimming pared 3 bases from V and 1 base from J, leaving 10 bases between. CDR3 bases: TGTGCCAGCAGTTTGGGTTCTGGGAGCAATCAGCCCCAGCATTTT. Encoded protein: CASSLGSGSNQPQHF.

The chain couples TRBV30 to TRBJ2-7, with D tentatively TRBD1 or TRBD2 (5 bases each). Looked up from germline, CDR1 is GTSNPN and CDR2 is SVGIG (reference sequence). Trimming removed 4 bases at V and 1 base at J, with 11 bases between. The CDR3 covers 13 residues. CDR3 amino acids: CAWTAGASYEQYF. The CDR3 DNA is TGTGCCTGGACCGCCGGGGCTTCCTACGAGCAGTACTTC.

The chain recombines TRBV6-5 with TRBJ2-3, with D maybe TRBD2 (6 bases). The CDR3 sequence is 15 residues long. V was shortened by 5 bases and J by 2 bases, with 14 bases between the two germline ends. Germline V gene lookup returns CDR1 MNHEY and CDR2 SVGAGI. This chain's CDR3 is CASSPGRENTDTQYF. CDR3 coding DNA: TGTGCCAGCAGTCCCGGACGGGAGAACACAGATACGCAGTATTTT.

With respect to this clone: One base separates it from a far larger clone, so it is likely a read error. This same CDR3 is encoded by further DNA sequences in the sample. J is TRBJ2-1 and V is TRBV11-2, with 12 bases identical to TRBD2. V shed 5 bases, J shed 5 bases, and the junction held 4 bases outside the gene matches. The CDR3 contains 15 residues. CDR1 is SGHAT and CDR2 is FQNNGV in the germline V gene. Here the CDR3 DNA reads TGTGCCAGCAGCCAAGGACTAGCGGGGAACAATGAGCAGTTCTTC. Residues: CASSQGLAGNNEQFF.

J is TRBJ2-3 and V is TRBV2, with 11 nucleotides matching TRBD1. J lost 3 bases, V lost 3 bases, and 5 bases had no gene match. CDR3 length: 16 residues. Per germline, CDR1 SNHLY and CDR2 FYNNEI. CDR3 DNA sequence: TGTGCCAGCAGTGAGGGGACAGGGGGGGCGACAGATACGCAGTATTTT. Translation gives CASSEGTGGATDTQYF.

J is TRBJ1-1 and V is TRBV27, with D perhaps TRBD1 (5 bases). The V and J ends lost 5 bases and 2 bases respectively, with 15 bases between them. The CDR3 is made up of 15 amino acids. CDR1 is MNHEY and CDR2 is SMNVEV in the germline V gene (reference sequence). Here the CDR3 reads CASSVQGPSNTEAFF. The CDR3 nucleotides read TGTGCCAGCAGTGTTCAGGGTCCAAGCAACACTGAAGCTTTCTTT.

The chain has TRBV25-1 and TRBJ2-1; D is uncertain. The CDR3 covers 13 residues. Trimming pared 0 bases from V and 9 bases from J, leaving 9 bases between. CDR1 MGHDK and CDR2 SYGVNS come from the germline V gene. CDR3 amino acids: CASSEYWGAEQFF. The CDR3 region has the DNA TGTGCCAGCAGTGAATATTGGGGTGCTGAGCAGTTCTTC.

The J gene is TRBJ2-3, the V gene TRBV30; D possibly uses TRBD1 or TRBD2 (6 bases each). The CDR3 is made up of 13 amino acids. The ends were cut back, 2 bases at V and 6 bases at J, with 12 bases in the middle. CDR1 and CDR2 from the germline V gene are GTSNPN and SVGIG (reference sequence). DNA for the CDR3: TGTGCCTGGAGTAGAGGGGGGCTGGATACGCAGTATTTT. This translates into CAWSRGGLDTQYF.

Details on this clone: Other DNA sequences in this sample translate to the same CDR3. This chain uses TRBV9 with TRBJ2-5; 7 bases map to TRBD2. The CDR3 is 14 residues long. The germline V gene has CDR1 SGDLS and CDR2 YYNGEE. V shed 3 bases and J 2 bases; nucleotides not matched to a gene: 4. CDR3 sequence: CASSESGAQETQYF. Here the CDR3 DNA reads TGTGCCAGCAGCGAAAGCGGGGCTCAAGAGACCCAGTACTTC.

The V gene is TRBV11-2, the J gene TRBJ2-7, with TRBD1 as a possible D gene (6 bases). V was pared by 2 bases and J by 4 bases, with 12 bases between. The germline V gene encodes CDR1 SGHAT and CDR2 FQNNGV. The CDR3 covers 14 residues. Here the CDR3 DNA reads TGTGCCAGCAGCTTAAGTGGACAGAGGTACGAGCAGTACTTC. This gives the protein CASSLSGQRYEQYF.